These 7 T cell receptor beta chains share one sample of origin, sequenced in a study of T cells in Graves' hyperthyroidism and ophthalmopathy. RNA transcripts provided the source from which TCR beta CDR3 regions were amplified. HTBI primers were employed in a first-round RT-PCR of the TCR CDR3. TCRdb re-called the multiplex PCR reads with MiXCR, one entry per CDR3 protein. The data hold about 300,000 distinct CDR3 sequences, with roughly 15% observed a single time. The sequenced sample consisted of blood. The receptors originated from a middle-aged woman with Graves' hyperthyroidism.

This clonotype was detected ten times or more. The CDR3, as DNA: TGTGCCAGCAGCCAGGACAGGGGTAACTATGGCTACACCTTC. Encoded protein: CASSQDRGNYGYTF. The chain is built from TRBV7-2 and TRBJ1-2; TRBD1 agrees at 9 bases. V shed 5 bases and J 1 base; nucleotides not matched to a gene: 2. Germline V gives CDR1 SGHTA, CDR2 FQGNSA. The CDR3 contains 14 residues.

This clonotype was recorded once. The rearrangement links TRBV28 to TRBJ2-6, with D tentatively TRBD1 or TRBD2 (6 bases each). This CDR3 contains 15 residues. Trimming pared 10 bases from V and 2 bases from J, leaving 15 bases between. The germline gives CDR1 MDHEN, CDR2 SYDVKM. CDR3 coding DNA: TGTGCCACCGTAGGGGGAGGAGCTGGGGCCAACGTCCTGACTTTC. Its protein is CATVGGGAGANVLTF.

This clonotype was detected ten times or more. The J gene is TRBJ1-5, the V gene TRBV7-8, with D possibly matching TRBD1 (5 bases). There are 15 residues in the CDR3. V lost 2 bases to trimming and J lost 8 bases, with 16 bases between them. Germline assignment: CDR1 SGHVS and CDR2 FQNEAQ. The DNA of the CDR3 is TGTGCCAGCAGCTTAACCGGGACCTCGAAGGAGCCCCAGCATTTT. Protein product: CASSLTGTSKEPQHF.

This clonotype was counted many times. This chain links TRBV6-1 with TRBJ1-5; D unresolved. The CDR3 sequence is 14 residues long. Trimming left V 6 bases short and J 3 bases short, with 12 bases between. CDR1 and CDR2 (germline): MNHNS, SASEGT. CDR3 sequence reads: CASRPDTANQPQHF. The DNA of the CDR3 is TGTGCCAGCAGGCCTGACACGGCCAATCAGCCCCAGCATTTT.

This clonotype was counted ten times or more. The chain combines TRBV28 with TRBJ2-7; maybe TRBD1 (6 bases). The CDR3 has 15 amino acids. Germline CDR1 is MDHEN and CDR2 is SYDVKM. Trimming stripped 7 bases from V and 6 bases from J, with 22 bases between. The CDR3 loop reads CASNSARGYLSEQYF. The CDR3, as DNA: TGTGCCAGCAATAGTGCCAGGGGATATCTTAGCGAGCAGTACTTC.

This clonotype showed up many times. This chain connects TRBV11-2 to TRBJ2-7; a possible D gene is TRBD1 (5 bases). V was shortened by 5 bases and J by 3 bases, with 14 bases between the two germline ends. This CDR3 is 14 amino acids long. Per germline, CDR1 SGHAT and CDR2 FQNNGV. The CDR3: CASSRISRGYEQYF. The CDR3 DNA reads TGTGCCAGCAGCCGAATATCAAGGGGCTACGAGCAGTACTTC.

This clonotype was recorded many times. The chain employs TRBV5-1 and TRBJ1-2; a possible D gene is TRBD1 (6 bases). Germline values: CDR1 SGHRS, CDR2 YFSETQ. The V end lost 7 bases, the J end lost 3 bases, and 28 bases lay between the germline ends. The CDR3 has 18 residues. Here the CDR3 reads CASSPGRGGISIDYGYTF. For the CDR3, the DNA is TGCGCCAGCTCTCCTGGTAGGGGGGGAATCTCTATCGACTATGGCTACACCTTC.